Below, one T cell receptor (beta chain) is given with its context. The target of this receptor is not known. No base-level quality is on record; no much larger clone is a single base apart. The CDR3 regions of human TCRbeta chains were subjected to immunosequencing. The paper's processing steps were these. TCRs in the repertoires were matched against a reference library of SARS-CoV-2-specific TCRs that had been generated with the MIRA antigen-specificity platform. Breadth was defined as the fraction of unique TCRs that were SARS-CoV-2-associated, and depth was defined as the fraction of total T cells that were SARS-CoV-2-associated. Each spike-specific TCR was assigned to its reactive spike region and to a CD4 or CD8 class using the MIRA data. Log10-transformed breadth and depth values were compared by one-way ANOVA with Sidak's multiple comparisons tests. This immuneACCESS table, as held by TCRdb, lists in-frame sequences with V and J called but not all clones. Of the missing ones, under half trace to an unresolved V gene in checked studies; the others have no known cause. V, J and clone size were drawn from that table, and D and trimming were deduced from the DNA. The sample contains 130,000 to 150,000 clones, more than 70% of them found a single time. Of the sample, under 2% falls within the top ten clones.

CDR1 and CDR2, looked up from the germline V gene, are SNHLY and FYNNEI. The CDR3 has 14 amino acids, counting the end cysteine and phenylalanine. Only the CDR3 portion is preserved as DNA: 42 bases, with reading frame beginning at the first base. V and J are trimmed by 10 bases and 5 bases, and the gene matches miss 10 bases of the junction. The data are from a study of T cell responses to AZD1222 COVID-19 vaccine (dated by TCRdb to the early 2020s). Concerning the study at large: A total of approximately 250 trial participants underwent TCR sequencing, of whom 207 had received two doses of AZD1222 and around 25 had received two doses of the MenACWY control vaccine. Enrollment into the trials was organized by age into subgroups of 18-55, 56-69 and 70-plus years, and those subgroups contained roughly 160, 29 and 62 TCR-sequenced participants, respectively.

What this sample's time point label stands for: about 28 days (+/-7) after the second vaccine dose. AZD1222 recipients with second doses at about 4 weeks or about 12 weeks were pooled, because spike-specific TCR depth and breadth did not differ between schedules. Vaccinee samples were obtained from the UK trials COV001 and COV002, which included a single-blind randomized controlled phase 2/3 trial of AZD1222 (ChAdOx1 nCoV-19) in healthy adults. Trial participant PBMC samples were collected at day 0 and day 28 after the second dose for TCRbeta chain sequencing. Study-level results and caveats: Spike-specific TCR breadth and depth rose significantly after two AZD1222 doses compared with day 0 and with MenACWY recipients. Participants were mostly white British, with more females than males. The authors suggested clonal diversity may have been underestimated. The 56-69-year group was small, and its depth increase did not reach significance, likely because of low power. Nearly half of unique spike-specific TCRs reportedly recognized epitopes outside regions mutated in the B.1.351 and B.1.1.7 variants. The vaccine-associated CD4 TCRs covered the entire spike protein, and the dominant responses fell in regions 160-218 and 743-854. Because no samples from the day 14 peak response were available, repertoires could be characterized only after the peak T cell response. Conclusions about previously exposed vaccinees are limited, since just five or six AZD1222 recipients were seropositive for SARS-CoV-2 at baseline.

The sequence came from an adult who received the AZD1222 COVID-19 vaccine. Sequencing was performed on peripheral blood, taken 28 days after the second AZD1222 dose. The sequence links TRBV2 to TRBJ2-7; TRBD1 fits 11 bases in the junction. The sequenced DNA: TGTGCCACCCAGACGGGACAGGGGGGCAACGAGCAGTACTTC. Translated, this gives CATQTGQGGNEQYF.